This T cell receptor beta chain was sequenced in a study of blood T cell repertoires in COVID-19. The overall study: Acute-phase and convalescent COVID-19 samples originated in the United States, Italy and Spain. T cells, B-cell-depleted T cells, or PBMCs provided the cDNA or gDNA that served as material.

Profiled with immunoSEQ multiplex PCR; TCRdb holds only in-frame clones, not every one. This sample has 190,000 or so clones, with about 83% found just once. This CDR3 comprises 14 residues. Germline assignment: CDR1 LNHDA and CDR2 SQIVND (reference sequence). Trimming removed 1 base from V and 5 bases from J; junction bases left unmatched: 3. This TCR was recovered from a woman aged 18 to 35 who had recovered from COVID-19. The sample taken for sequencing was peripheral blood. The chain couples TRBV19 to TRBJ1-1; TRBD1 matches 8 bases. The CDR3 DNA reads TGTGCCAGTAGTATAGGCAGGGGGCGAACTGAAGCTTTCTTT. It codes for CASSIGRGRTEAFF.